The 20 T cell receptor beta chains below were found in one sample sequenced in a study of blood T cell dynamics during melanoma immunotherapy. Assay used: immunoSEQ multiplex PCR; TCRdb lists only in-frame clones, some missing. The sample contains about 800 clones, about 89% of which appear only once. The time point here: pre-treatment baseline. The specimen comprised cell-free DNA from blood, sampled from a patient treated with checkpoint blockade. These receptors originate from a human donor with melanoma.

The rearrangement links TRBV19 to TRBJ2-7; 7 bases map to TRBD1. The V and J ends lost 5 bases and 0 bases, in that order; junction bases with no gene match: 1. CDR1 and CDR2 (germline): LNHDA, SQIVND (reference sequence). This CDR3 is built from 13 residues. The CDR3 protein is CASSAGGSYEQYF. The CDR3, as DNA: TGTGCCAGTAGTGCAGGGGGCTCCTACGAGCAGTACTTC.

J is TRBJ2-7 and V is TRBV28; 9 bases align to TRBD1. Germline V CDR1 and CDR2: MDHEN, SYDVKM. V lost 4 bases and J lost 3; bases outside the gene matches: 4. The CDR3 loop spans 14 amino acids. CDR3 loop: CASSSTGGHYEQYF. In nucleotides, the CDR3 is TGTGCCAGCAGTTCGACAGGGGGACACTACGAGCAGTACTTC.

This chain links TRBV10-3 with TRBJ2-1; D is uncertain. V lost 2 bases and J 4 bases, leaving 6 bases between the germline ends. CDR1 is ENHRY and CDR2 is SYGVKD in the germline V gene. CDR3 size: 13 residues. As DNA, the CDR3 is TGTGCCATCAGTGAGACAGCATACAATGAGCAGTTCTTC. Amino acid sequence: CAISETAYNEQFF.

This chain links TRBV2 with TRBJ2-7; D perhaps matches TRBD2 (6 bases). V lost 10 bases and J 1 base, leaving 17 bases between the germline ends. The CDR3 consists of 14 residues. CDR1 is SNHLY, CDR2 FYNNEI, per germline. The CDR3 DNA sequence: TGTGCCACTCGTCGTTCCGGACTATCCTACGAGCAGTACTTC. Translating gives CATRRSGLSYEQYF.

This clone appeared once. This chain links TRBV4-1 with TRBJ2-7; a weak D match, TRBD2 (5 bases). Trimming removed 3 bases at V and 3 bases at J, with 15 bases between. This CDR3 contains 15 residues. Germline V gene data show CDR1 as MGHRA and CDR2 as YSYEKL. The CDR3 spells CASSQEEGAFYEQYF. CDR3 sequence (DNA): TGCGCCAGCAGCCAGGAAGAGGGAGCTTTCTACGAGCAGTACTTC.

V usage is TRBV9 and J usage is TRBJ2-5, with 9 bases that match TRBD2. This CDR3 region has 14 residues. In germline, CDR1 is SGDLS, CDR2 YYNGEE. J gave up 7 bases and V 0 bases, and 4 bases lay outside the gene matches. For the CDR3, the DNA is TGTGCCAGCAGCGTAGCTTTAGCGGGGGTGACCCAGTACTTC. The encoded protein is CASSVALAGVTQYF.

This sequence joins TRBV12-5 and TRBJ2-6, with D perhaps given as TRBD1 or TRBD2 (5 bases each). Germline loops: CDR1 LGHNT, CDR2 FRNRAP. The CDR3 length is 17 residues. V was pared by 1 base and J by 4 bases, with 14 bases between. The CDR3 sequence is CASGLDGHRGGANVLTF. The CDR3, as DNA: TGTGCTAGTGGTTTGGACGGACACCGAGGGGGGGCCAACGTCCTGACTTTC.

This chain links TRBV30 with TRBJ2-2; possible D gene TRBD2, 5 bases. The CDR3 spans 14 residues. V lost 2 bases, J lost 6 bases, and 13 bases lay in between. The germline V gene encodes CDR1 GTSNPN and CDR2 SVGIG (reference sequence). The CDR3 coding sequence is TGTGCCTGGAGTTCAGGAAAGGAGGCCGGGGAGCTGTTTTTT. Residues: CAWSSGKEAGELFF.

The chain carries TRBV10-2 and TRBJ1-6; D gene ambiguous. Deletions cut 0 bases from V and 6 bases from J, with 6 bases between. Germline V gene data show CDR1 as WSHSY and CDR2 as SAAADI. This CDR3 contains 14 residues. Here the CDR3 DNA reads TGCGCCAGCAGTGAGTCCCTCCGTAATTCACCCCTCCACTTT. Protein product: CASSESLRNSPLHF.

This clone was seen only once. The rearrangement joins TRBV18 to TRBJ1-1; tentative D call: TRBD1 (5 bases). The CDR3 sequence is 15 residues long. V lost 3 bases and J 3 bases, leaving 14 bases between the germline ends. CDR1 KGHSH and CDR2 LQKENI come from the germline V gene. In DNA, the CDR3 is TGTGCCAGCTCACCCCCCGAAGGGGTTCACACTGAAGCTTTCTTT. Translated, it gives CASSPPEGVHTEAFF.

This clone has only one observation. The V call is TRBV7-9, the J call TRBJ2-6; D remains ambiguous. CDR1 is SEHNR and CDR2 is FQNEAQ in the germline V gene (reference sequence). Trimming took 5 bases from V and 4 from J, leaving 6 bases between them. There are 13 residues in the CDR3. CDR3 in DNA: TGTGCCAGCAGCACATCCGGGGCCAACGTCCTGACTTTC. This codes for CASSTSGANVLTF.

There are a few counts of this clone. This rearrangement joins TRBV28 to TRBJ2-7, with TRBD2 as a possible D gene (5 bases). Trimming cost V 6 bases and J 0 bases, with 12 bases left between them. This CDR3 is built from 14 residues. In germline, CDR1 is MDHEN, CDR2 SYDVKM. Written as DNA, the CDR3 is TGTGCCAGCAGAGGTGAGCGGATCTCCTACGAGCAGTACTTC. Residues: CASRGERISYEQYF.

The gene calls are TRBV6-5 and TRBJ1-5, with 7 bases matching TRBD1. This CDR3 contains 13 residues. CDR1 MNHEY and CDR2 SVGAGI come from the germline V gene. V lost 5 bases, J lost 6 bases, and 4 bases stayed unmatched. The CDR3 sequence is CASSRQGSQPQHF. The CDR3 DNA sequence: TGTGCCAGCAGTAGACAGGGATCTCAGCCCCAGCATTTT.

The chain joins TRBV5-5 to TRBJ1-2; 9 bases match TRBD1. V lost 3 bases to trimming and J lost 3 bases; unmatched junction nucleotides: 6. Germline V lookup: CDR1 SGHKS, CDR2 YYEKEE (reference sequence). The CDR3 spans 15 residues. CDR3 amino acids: CASSSQTGGDYGYTF. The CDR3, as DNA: TGTGCCAGCAGCTCCCAGACAGGGGGAGACTATGGCTACACCTTC.

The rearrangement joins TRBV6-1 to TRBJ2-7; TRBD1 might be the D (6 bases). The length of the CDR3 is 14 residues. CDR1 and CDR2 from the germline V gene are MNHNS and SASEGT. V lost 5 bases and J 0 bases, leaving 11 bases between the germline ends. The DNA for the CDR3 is TGTGCCAGCAGTTTCGGACAGAGCTCCTACGAGCAGTACTTC. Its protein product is CASSFGQSSYEQYF.

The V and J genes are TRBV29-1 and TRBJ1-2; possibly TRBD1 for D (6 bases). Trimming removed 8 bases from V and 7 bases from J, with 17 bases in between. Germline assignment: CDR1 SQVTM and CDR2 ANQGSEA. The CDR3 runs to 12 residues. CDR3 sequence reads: CSTETGLGGYTF. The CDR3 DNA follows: TGCAGCACCGAAACAGGGTTGGGTGGCTACACCTTC. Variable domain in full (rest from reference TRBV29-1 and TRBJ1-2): SAVISQKPSRDICQRGTSLTIQCQVDSQVTMMFWYRQQPGQSLTLIATANQGSEATYESGFVIDKFPISRPNLTFSTLTVSNMSPEDSSIYLCSTETGLGGYTFGSGTRLTVV.

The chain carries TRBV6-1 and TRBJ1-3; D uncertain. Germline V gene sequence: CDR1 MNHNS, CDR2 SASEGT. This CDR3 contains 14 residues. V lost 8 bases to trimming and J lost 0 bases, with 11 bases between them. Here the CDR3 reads CASSVGNSGNTIYF. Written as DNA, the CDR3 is TGTGCCAGCTCCGTTGGGAACTCTGGAAACACCATATATTTT.

The CDR3 sequence is CASSQDGGLGELFF. The CDR3 DNA reads TGCGCCAGCAGCCAAGATGGGGGGCTCGGGGAGCTGTTTTTT. V gene TRBV4-1 combines with J gene TRBJ2-2, with D perhaps TRBD1 or TRBD2 (6 bases each). Trimming cost V 0 bases and J 7 bases, with 9 bases left between them. Germline V gene lookup returns CDR1 MGHRA and CDR2 YSYEKL. The CDR3 contains 14 residues.

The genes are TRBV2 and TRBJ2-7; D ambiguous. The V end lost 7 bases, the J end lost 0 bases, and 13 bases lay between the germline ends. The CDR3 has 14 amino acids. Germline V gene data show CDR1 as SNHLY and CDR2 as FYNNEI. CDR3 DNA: TGTGCCAGCAAGAATTCCGGCTTCTCCTACGAGCAGTACTTC. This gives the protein CASKNSGFSYEQYF.

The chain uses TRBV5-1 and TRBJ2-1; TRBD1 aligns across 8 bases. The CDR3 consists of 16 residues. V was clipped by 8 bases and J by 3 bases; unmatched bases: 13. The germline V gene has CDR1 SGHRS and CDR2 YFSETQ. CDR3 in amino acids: CASSRGTGNIYNEQFF. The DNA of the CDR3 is TGCGCCAGTTCCAGGGGGACAGGTAATATCTACAATGAGCAGTTCTTC.